This T cell receptor beta chain stems from a study of blood T cell repertoires in COVID-19. Study overall: Samples representing acute and convalescent COVID-19 were sourced from the United States, Italy and Spain. From T cells, B-cell-depleted T cells, or PBMCs came the material, which was cDNA or gDNA.

Original handling: Amplified reference gene primers provided the basis for estimating nucleated cell counts. TCRdb keeps only in-frame clones here, not all; method: immunoSEQ multiplex PCR. V and J calls plus clone size are reproduced from that table; the DNA served to infer D and trimming. The profile covers more than 65,000 clones, with around 86% appearing a single time and roughly 7% taken by the ten largest. V shed 7 bases and J shed 8 bases, with 18 bases lying between them. CDR3 length: 14 residues. The germline CDR1 and CDR2 sequences are SGHTA and FQGNSA. Sequenced input: peripheral blood. The sequence was obtained from a man aged 45 to 65 with active COVID-19. This rearrangement joins TRBV7-2 to TRBJ2-1; D is perhaps TRBD2 (6 bases). Here the CDR3 DNA reads TGTGCCAGCATCCCCGGGGGTAGTTTCGATGAGCAGTTCTTC. Its translation is CASIPGGSFDEQFF.